This entry lists 28 T cell receptor beta chains sequenced from one sample in a study of response to subunit inactivated influenza vaccine. TCRdb recomputed calls from the RT-PCR reads with MiXCR, one row per CDR3 protein. The sample carries about 170,000 distinct CDR3 sequences, less than 15% recorded once. The sample was also reused in another study, on T cells expressing NK-cell markers. That publication notes: What made the TCR beta cDNA was 5'RACE template switching with UMIs.

The material sequenced was CD8+ T cells sorted from PBMCs, taken about 12 days after vaccination. These receptor sequences come from a man aged 45-60 years who received an inactivated influenza vaccine.

In this sample, this clonotype turned up a few times. The V gene is TRBV6-2 or TRBV6-3, the J gene TRBJ2-4; tentative D call: TRBD1 (6 bases). The CDR3 is 15 amino acids. Germline loops: CDR1 MNHEY, CDR2 SVGEGT. V was cut by 2 bases and J by 0 bases, with 8 bases left in between. The chain's CDR3 is CASSYGGLAKNIQYF. DNA of the CDR3: TGTGCCAGCAGTTACGGGGGCTTAGCCAAAAACATTCAGTACTTC.

The chain links TRBV10-3 to TRBJ1-2; 10 bases map to TRBD1. The CDR3 length is 16 residues. Germline CDR1 is ENHRY and CDR2 is SYGVKD. The V gene end was trimmed by 0 bases and the J gene end by 6 bases; junction bases not matched to a gene: 7. The CDR3 region is CAISESTGDRGDGYTF. CDR3 DNA: TGTGCCATCAGTGAGTCGACTGGGGACAGGGGTGATGGCTACACCTTC.

This clonotype was counted between two and nine times. The V gene is TRBV7-8, the J gene TRBJ2-2, with 11 nucleotides matching TRBD2. Germline loops: CDR1 SGHVS, CDR2 FQNEAQ. The V and J ends lost 4 bases and 0 bases, in that order; junction bases with no gene match: 7. The CDR3 loop spans 18 amino acids. The CDR3 loop reads CASSSVAGGLANTGELFF. Written as DNA, the CDR3 is TGTGCCAGCAGCTCCGTAGCGGGGGGGCTAGCGAACACCGGGGAGCTGTTTTTT.

CDR3 nucleotide sequence: TGTGCCAGCAGCCAAGAACTAGCGGTCTCCTACGAGCAGTACTTC. The encoded protein is CASSQELAVSYEQYF. The chain combines TRBV14 with TRBJ2-7; 8 bases map to TRBD2. This CDR3 spans 15 amino acids. Germline lookup yields CDR1 SGHDN and CDR2 FVKESK. The J segment lost 0 bases and the V segment lost 0 bases, leaving 1 base of the junction unmatched.

This clonotype has ten or more counts. The rearrangement joins TRBV11-2 to TRBJ2-1; D may be TRBD2 (6 bases). Trimming pared 1 base from V and 8 bases from J, leaving 9 bases between. The CDR3 has 13 residues. Germline values: CDR1 SGHAT, CDR2 FQNNGV. The CDR3: CASSLGGLDEQFF. The CDR3 DNA follows: TGTGCCAGCAGCTTAGGGGGACTGGATGAGCAGTTCTTC.

The chain employs TRBV11-2 and TRBJ2-3, with D uncertain. The V gene's germline CDR1 is SGHAT and CDR2 FQNNGV. The V end was cut by 3 bases, the J end by 3 bases, with 7 bases between. CDR3 length: 13 amino acids. The CDR3 region is CASSLGMTDTQYF. In DNA form, the CDR3 reads TGTGCCAGCAGCTTGGGGATGACAGATACGCAGTATTTT.

This clonotype was picked up many times. The J gene is TRBJ2-5, the V gene TRBV29-1; possible D gene TRBD2, 6 bases. V was clipped by 3 bases and J by 6 bases, with 11 bases between them. The CDR3 runs to 12 residues. Germline V CDR1 and CDR2: SQVTM, ANQGSEA. The CDR3 DNA follows: TGCAGCGTTGAGGAGGAGGGGCAGACCCAGTACTTC. Translated, it gives CSVEEEGQTQYF.

CDR3 sequence: CASDGTSGNTDTQYF. CDR3 sequence (DNA): TGTGCCAGCGACGGGACTAGCGGTAACACAGATACGCAGTATTTT. The chain recombines TRBV6-2 or TRBV6-3 with TRBJ2-3; 11 bases line up with TRBD2. Unmatched junction bases numbered 6, after V lost 8 bases and J lost 2 bases. Germline V lookup: CDR1 MNHEY, CDR2 SVGEGT. The CDR3 has 15 residues.

This clonotype was recorded once. The gene calls are TRBV6-1 and TRBJ2-5; D is unresolved. The V gene's germline CDR1 is MNHNS and CDR2 SASEGT. V lost 3 bases, J lost 2 bases, and 4 bases lay in between. The CDR3 sequence is 12 residues long. CDR3 protein: CASSDLQETQYF. As DNA, the CDR3 is TGTGCCAGCAGTGACCTTCAAGAGACCCAGTACTTC.

The chain combines TRBV3-1 with TRBJ2-1, with 11 bases identical to TRBD2. The ends lost 4 bases at V and 4 bases at J; junction bases unmatched: 9. This CDR3 region has 17 residues. In germline, CDR1 is LGHDT, CDR2 YNNKEL (reference sequence). The CDR3: CASSLRPGLAVYNEQFF. Here the CDR3 DNA reads TGTGCCAGCAGCCTGCGCCCGGGACTAGCGGTTTACAATGAGCAGTTCTTC.

The sample holds a few counts of this clonotype. The rearrangement uses TRBV11-2 and TRBJ2-5; TRBD1 matches at 10 bases. Trimming at V came to 5 bases and at J to 4 bases, leaving 4 bases not matched to a gene. Germline V gene sequence: CDR1 SGHAT, CDR2 FQNNGV. This CDR3 comprises 14 residues. The CDR3 DNA reads as TGTGCCAGCAGCCTTTGGACAGGGGGAGAGACCCAGTACTTC. Translation gives CASSLWTGGETQYF.

At least ten counts were recorded for this clonotype. This sequence joins TRBV4-3 and TRBJ2-1, with D unresolved. Germline V lookup: CDR1 LGHNA, CDR2 YSLEER. This CDR3 comprises 13 residues. Trimming cost V 5 bases and J 1 base, with 6 bases left between them. The CDR3 sequence is CASSINSYNEQFF. The CDR3 DNA follows: TGCGCCAGCAGCATAAATTCCTACAATGAGCAGTTCTTC.

Many counts were recorded for this clonotype. The V and J genes are TRBV6-2 or TRBV6-3 and TRBJ2-7; 11 bases align to TRBD2. Germline CDR1 reads MNHEY; CDR2 reads SVGEGT. The CDR3 is made up of 14 amino acids. V shed 6 bases and J 3 bases; nucleotides not matched to a gene: 4. CDR3 region: CASRTLAGGYEQYF. The CDR3 DNA follows: TGTGCCAGCAGAACCCTAGCGGGGGGCTACGAGCAGTACTTC.

In its sample, this clonotype was seen many times. This chain joins TRBV12-3 or TRBV12-4 and TRBJ2-5, with D possibly TRBD2 on 5 matching bases. The CDR3 contains 15 residues. V was clipped by 0 bases and J by 5 bases, with 13 bases between them. CDR3 DNA sequence: TGTGCCAGCAGTTTAGCGCTAGAGGGCCTGGAGACCCAGTACTTC. Its protein is CASSLALEGLETQYF.

In its sample, this clonotype was seen a few times. The J gene is TRBJ2-7, the V gene TRBV28; 8 bases fit TRBD1. The CDR3 consists of 14 residues. The germline V gene encodes CDR1 MDHEN and CDR2 SYDVKM. The trim removed 6 bases at V and 3 bases at J, leaving 7 bases unmatched. CDR3 bases: TGTGCCAGCAGCCAGGACAGGGTAGACTACGAGCAGTACTTC. Translating it yields CASSQDRVDYEQYF.

This clonotype was observed a few times. The chain carries TRBV28 and TRBJ2-5; 9 bases are shared with TRBD2. Germline assignment: CDR1 MDHEN and CDR2 SYDVKM. V dropped 5 bases and J dropped 2; count of bases not matched to a gene: 15. This CDR3 spans 18 amino acids. The chain's CDR3 is CASSPLGLARVGQETQYF. CDR3 DNA: TGTGCCAGCAGTCCCCTGGGACTAGCAAGAGTGGGGCAAGAGACCCAGTACTTC.

The CDR3, as DNA: TGTGCCAGCAGACTAGGAGGACTAGCGGAGTTTGGCAATGAGCAGTTCTTC. Protein: CASRLGGLAEFGNEQFF. V and J are TRBV12-3 or TRBV12-4 and TRBJ2-1; 10 nucleotides line up with TRBD2. CDR3 length: 17 amino acids. The junction had 14 bases not matched to a gene; V was cut back by 6 bases and J by 6 bases.

This chain uses TRBV11-2 with TRBJ2-1; TRBD1 matches at 10 bases. This CDR3 region has 18 residues. Per the germline V gene, CDR1 is SGHAT and CDR2 is FQNNGV. The trim removed 0 bases at V and 2 bases at J, leaving 7 bases unmatched. CDR3 in amino acids: CASSLEGTGTGAYNEQFF. The CDR3 nucleotides are TGTGCCAGCAGCTTAGAAGGTACAGGGACAGGGGCCTACAATGAGCAGTTCTTC.

Only a few counts were recorded for this clonotype. The chain has TRBV30 and TRBJ2-3; unclear D gene. Trimming pared 4 bases from V and 0 bases from J, leaving 11 bases between. Germline loops: CDR1 GTSNPN, CDR2 SVGIG (reference sequence). The CDR3 runs 14 residues. The chain's CDR3 is CAWTRGTSTDTQYF. The CDR3 bases are TGTGCCTGGACGAGAGGTACAAGCACAGATACGCAGTATTTT.

This clonotype came up a few times. The rearrangement uses TRBV20-1 and TRBJ2-7; the match to TRBD2 covers 10 bases. Germline CDR1 and CDR2: DFQATT and SNEGSKA (reference sequence). The J segment lost 3 bases and the V segment lost 4 bases, leaving 12 bases of the junction unmatched. The CDR3 contains 16 residues. The CDR3 sequence: CSAIGLAESANYEQYF. Written as DNA, the CDR3 is TGCAGTGCTATCGGACTAGCGGAGTCAGCAAACTACGAGCAGTACTTC.

This clonotype came up a few times. The V call is TRBV21-1, the J call TRBJ2-5; the table assigns TRBD2, which was not confirmed against the DNA. TRBV21-1 is a pseudogene. The CDR3 consists of 17 residues. The CDR3 is CASSFPKTSGRGETQYF. In DNA, the CDR3 is TGTGCCAGCAGCTTCCCCAAGACTAGCGGGAGAGGAGAGACCCAGTACTTC.

In the case of this clonotype: This may arise from a read error, as a much more abundant clone is one base away. The chain employs TRBV12-3 or TRBV12-4 and TRBJ2-1; 8 bases line up with TRBD1. This CDR3 is built from 15 residues. This CDR3 reads CASSSTGVSYDEQFF. DNA of the CDR3: TGTGCCAGCAGTTCGACAGGGGTCTCCTACGATGAGCAGTTCTTC.

This clonotype has a count of ten or more. The chain uses TRBV29-1 and TRBJ2-1; unclear D gene. Germline lookup yields CDR1 SQVTM and CDR2 ANQGSEA. Trimming stripped 7 bases from V and 3 bases from J, with 13 bases between. The CDR3 is 13 amino acids. CDR3 protein: CSGAGHDYNEQFF. As DNA, the CDR3 is TGCAGCGGGGCTGGGCACGACTACAATGAGCAGTTCTTC.

On this clonotype: At one end, the junction sequence differs from germline, possibly due to a read error. This chain uses TRBV4-3 with TRBJ2-7; D is unresolved. Germline V CDR1 and CDR2: LGHNA, YSLEER. This CDR3 comprises 15 residues. Here the CDR3 DNA reads TGCGCCAGCAGCCAAGAAGTAGCCGACGCCTACGAGCGGTACTTC. It is translated as CASSQEVADAYERYF.

The chain employs TRBV28 and TRBJ2-7, with D tentatively TRBD1 (6 bases). Germline V gene sequence: CDR1 MDHEN, CDR2 SYDVKM. V dropped 6 bases and J dropped 4 bases, with 13 bases sitting between them. The CDR3 runs 13 residues. DNA of the CDR3: TGTGCCAGCAGCAGAATCAGGGGTTACGAGCAGTACTTC. This translates into CASSRIRGYEQYF.

In its sample, this clonotype was seen a few times. V is TRBV29-1 and J is TRBJ2-3; TRBD2 agrees at 12 bases. CDR1 SQVTM and CDR2 ANQGSEA come from the germline V gene. Trimming at V came to 8 bases and at J to 0 bases, leaving 15 bases not matched to a gene. The CDR3 has 18 residues. CDR3 region: CSLPGTGGTSGSTDTQYF. The CDR3 DNA is TGCAGCCTCCCGGGAACCGGGGGGACTAGCGGGAGCACAGATACGCAGTATTTT.

This clonotype showed up just a few times. CDR3 coding DNA: TGTGCCAGCAGCGCAAAAGAGAGCTCCTACGAGCAGTACTTC. Residues: CASSAKESSYEQYF. The chain employs TRBV21-1 and TRBJ2-7. TRBV21-1 is a recognized pseudogene. The CDR3 has 14 residues.

In DNA, the CDR3 is TGTGCCAGCAGCTTAGCGGGTCTTCCAGGGGATCAGCCCCAGCATTTT. Translation: CASSLAGLPGDQPQHF. This chain links TRBV7-2 with TRBJ1-5; weak D call: TRBD1 (6 bases). Trimming pared 0 bases from V and 5 bases from J, leaving 14 bases between. From germline, CDR1 is SGHTA and CDR2 FQGNSA. This CDR3 comprises 16 residues.